This is a list of T cell receptor beta chains from one sample in a study of shared T cell receptors in the human thymus. Only in-frame clones appear in the TCRdb table, and some are missing; sequencing was by immunoSEQ multiplex PCR. The repertoire consists of 700,000 or so clones, with 80% to 90% occurring once and the leading ten covering 0.0095% to 0.011%. This sample also belongs to another study, concerning human thymus T cells.

The sequencing sample was made of thymocytes. Receptors were obtained from a girl less than two years old with a congenital heart defect. The CDR3 runs from the conserved cysteine through the conserved F or W. A D gene is named only where the DNA matches it firmly. A clone size is listed for some rows: how often the clone was seen (once, few, many), or a class if it is expanded.

TRBV15	TRBJ2-2	.	.	TGTGCCACCAGCAAGCCAGACAGACTTAGCCACACCGGGGAGCTGTTTTTT	CATSKPDRLSHTGELFF
TRBV5-6	TRBJ1-2	once	.	TGTGCCAGCAGGGTCCTTGGAGAGGGCTATGGCTACACCTTC	CASRVLGEGYGYTF
TRBV4-3	TRBJ2-6	.	.	TGCGCCAGCAGCCAGCTAATTAGCTCTGGGGCCAACGTCCTGACTTTC	CASSQLISSGANVLTF
TRBV19	TRBJ1-5	.	TRBD1	TGTGCCAGCGCGGACAGGGAGAGGCAGCCCCAGCATTTT	CASADRERQPQHF
TRBV5-1	TRBJ2-4	.	.	TGCGCCAGCAGCTCGTGGGGAGGAGCCAAAAACATTCAGTACTTC	CASSSWGGAKNIQYF
TRBV4-1	TRBJ1-1	.	.	TGCGCCAGCAGCCAAGATATCCAGCCGCCGAGCGGTTGTGAAGCTTTCTTT	CASSQDIQPPSGCEAFF
TRBV7-2	TRBJ2-7	.	.	TGTGCCAGCAGCTCCTATCGGACAGTCTCCTACGAGCAGTACTTC	CASSSYRTVSYEQYF
TRBV7-9	TRBJ1-1	.	TRBD1	TGTGCCAGCAGCCCGGGACAGATGAACACTGAAGCTTTCTTT	CASSPGQMNTEAFF
TRBV7-2	TRBJ1-1	.	TRBD1	TGTGCCAGCAGCTTAAGGACAGGTGAAGCTTTCTTT	CASSLRTGEAFF
TRBV5-6	TRBJ1-1	.	.	TGTGCCAGCAGCTTCAGGCCGGGGGCTGAAGCTTTCTTT	CASSFRPGAEAFF
TRBV7-8	TRBJ1-6	.	.	TGTGCCAGCAGCTTGGGGCCCTCCTCCTATAATTCACCCCTCCACTTT	CASSLGPSSYNSPLHF
TRBV10-1	TRBJ1-1	.	TRBD1	TGCGCCAGCCTAGACAGGGGAACTGAAGCTTTCTTT	CASLDRGTEAFF
TRBV6-1	TRBJ2-3	.	TRBD1	TGTGCCAGCAGTGGAGGGACAGGGAGGGGTCCAGATACGCAGTATTTT	CASSGGTGRGPDTQYF
TRBV10-3	TRBJ2-7	once	.	TGTGCCATCGCGGAAAGCCGATTCTACGAGCAGTACTTC	CAIAESRFYEQYF
TRBV23-1	TRBJ2-7	.	TRBD1	TGCGCCAGCAGTCAATCGTATTATAGTGGGACAGGGCTCAACGAGCAGTACTTC	CASSQSYYSGTGLNEQYF
TRBV10-1	TRBJ2-3	few	TRBD1	TGCGCCAGCAGCGTCGGACAGGGGAGGACAGATACGCAGTATTTT	CASSVGQGRTDTQYF
TRBV2	TRBJ1-2	.	.	TGTGCCAGCCTAAGGGAGATAAATAACTATGGCTACACCTTC	CASLREINNYGYTF
TRBV10-1	TRBJ2-2	.	.	TGCGCCAGCAGACCCGACAGGGAGGCCGGGGAGCTGTTTTTT	CASRPDREAGELFF